The rows below give T cell receptor beta chains drawn from one sample of a study of blood T cell repertoires in COVID-19. The method was immunoSEQ multiplex PCR; TCRdb's version includes in-frame clones alone and lacks a portion of them. Of about 520,000 clones listed, around 85% are singletons. The sample consisted of peripheral blood. All receptors derive from a human donor in a cohort sampled during active COVID-19. Each CDR3 is given with its conserved first and last residue. A D gene is named only where the DNA matches it firmly. Some rows have no size entry. The others give once, few or many, or a class for an expanded clone.

j_gene,v_gene,len,abundance,d_gene,CDR3aa,CDR3nt
TRBJ2-2,TRBV9,17,-,TRBD2,CASSVGTSAANTGELFF,TGTGCCAGCAGCGTTGGGACTAGCGCTGCGAACACCGGGGAGCTGTTTTTT
TRBJ2-2,TRBV2,16,few,TRBD2,CASTEGLQANTGELFF,TGTGCCAGCACCGAGGGACTACAAGCGAACACCGGGGAGCTGTTTTTT
TRBJ2-1,TRBV27,18,-,TRBD2,CASSILVGMAGGPREQFF,TGTGCCAGCAGTATACTAGTTGGAATGGCGGGAGGGCCCAGGGAGCAGTTCTTC
TRBJ2-7,TRBV18,15,-,-,CASSPPGLPSYEQYF,TGTGCCAGCTCACCACCGGGACTTCCTTCTTACGAGCAGTACTTC
TRBJ2-3,TRBV7-2,17,-,TRBD2,CASKKGLAGVVSDTQYF,TGTGCCAGCAAAAAGGGGCTAGCGGGAGTTGTGTCAGATACGCAGTATTTT
TRBJ2-1,TRBV12-3/TRBV12-4,13,-,-,CASRQVFYNEQFF,TGTGCCAGCAGACAGGTCTTCTACAATGAGCAGTTCTTC
TRBJ2-1,TRBV3-1/TRBV3-2,17,-,TRBD2,CASRFETSGRSYNEQFF,TGTGCCAGCAGATTCGAGACTAGCGGGCGTTCCTACAATGAGCAGTTCTTC
TRBJ2-1,TRBV13,16,-,TRBD1,CASSPTGTGVRNEQFF,TGTGCCAGCAGTCCTACCGGGACAGGGGTACGGAATGAGCAGTTCTTC
TRBJ2-3,TRBV7-9,14,-,-,CASSGQRRTDTQYF,TGTGCCAGCAGCGGTCAGCGCCGCACAGATACGCAGTATTTT
TRBJ2-2,TRBV28,11,-,-,CASSLREELFF,TGTGCCAGCAGTCTCAGGGAGGAGCTGTTTTTT
TRBJ2-3,TRBV28,17,-,-,CASSPLRLGVEEDTQYF,TGTGCCAGCAGTCCATTAAGACTAGGGGTTGAGGAAGATACGCAGTATTTT
TRBJ2-2,TRBV5-1,16,-,TRBD2,CASSLETSGTPGELFF,TGCGCCAGCAGCTTGGAGACTAGCGGGACGCCCGGGGAGCTGTTTTTT
TRBJ1-1,TRBV4-3,14,-,-,CASSQDSGSTEAFF,TGCGCCAGCAGCCAAGACTCGGGGTCCACTGAAGCTTTCTTT
TRBJ1-2,TRBV4-1,16,-,TRBD1,CASSLAGQGTRRGYTF,TGCGCCAGCAGCCTTGCGGGACAGGGGACCAGGCGCGGCTACACCTTC
TRBJ2-7,TRBV10-2,19,few,TRBD2,CASSEHLRGLAGGRVEQYF,TGCGCCAGCAGTGAGCACCTCCGAGGACTAGCGGGAGGGAGGGTCGAGCAGTACTTC
TRBJ1-1,TRBV29-1,11,-,-,CSVHKAGQAFF,TGCAGCGTTCATAAAGCGGGACAAGCTTTCTTT
TRBJ2-1,TRBV19,15,-,TRBD1,CASSILQGGVNEQFF,TGTGCCAGTAGTATACTACAGGGGGGAGTCAATGAGCAGTTCTTC
TRBJ1-1,TRBV6-4,13,once,TRBD1,CASPGQLNTEAFF,TGTGCCAGCCCGGGACAGCTGAACACTGAAGCTTTCTTT
TRBJ2-1,TRBV30,14,-,TRBD1,CAWSVEQGKNEQFF,TGTGCCTGGAGTGTTGAACAGGGGAAAAATGAGCAGTTCTTC
TRBJ2-1,TRBV6-4,15,few,TRBD2,CASRRLAGDANEQFF,TGTGCCAGCAGACGGCTGGCGGGAGACGCCAATGAGCAGTTCTTC
TRBJ1-4,TRBV9,13,-,TRBD1,CASAGQGGEKLFF,TGTGCCAGTGCAGGACAGGGGGGCGAAAAACTGTTTTTT
TRBJ1-2,TRBV28,15,-,TRBD1,CASSLQGERSYGYTF,TGTGCCAGCAGTCTACAGGGGGAGAGGAGCTATGGCTACACCTTC
TRBJ1-1,TRBV4-2,15,-,-,CASSQDLSSRNEAFF,TGTGCCAGCAGCCAAGATCTCAGCAGCAGGAATGAAGCTTTCTTT
TRBJ2-7,TRBV24-1,18,once,TRBD1,CATSDGLGGTGGIYEQYF,TGTGCCACCAGTGATGGGCTAGGAGGGACAGGGGGAATTTACGAGCAGTACTTC
TRBJ2-7,TRBV19,15,-,-,CASSKAGTASYEQYF,TGTGCCAGTAGTAAGGCGGGGACAGCCTCCTACGAGCAGTACTTC
TRBJ1-1,TRBV10-3,15,few,-,CAISPFQVKDTEAFF,TGTGCCATCAGTCCCTTTCAGGTGAAGGACACTGAAGCTTTCTTT
TRBJ1-6,TRBV3-1/TRBV3-2,15,-,TRBD1,CASSQQGGRNSPLHF,TGTGCCAGCAGCCAGCAGGGGGGACGGAATTCACCCCTCCACTTT
TRBJ2-1,TRBV4-3,17,few,TRBD2,CASSQDSVAGGRHEQFF,TGCGCCAGCAGCCAAGATTCGGTAGCGGGAGGGCGTCATGAGCAGTTCTTC
TRBJ2-7,TRBV7-9,13,-,-,CASSGQRTYEQYF,TGTGCCAGCAGCGGGCAGCGGACCTACGAGCAGTACTTC
TRBJ2-5,TRBV7-8,17,-,TRBD2,CASSVERGLAGEETQYF,TGTGCCAGCAGCGTCGAACGGGGACTAGCGGGAGAAGAGACCCAGTACTTC
TRBJ1-2,TRBV6-5,15,-,TRBD1,CASIFTATGGYGYTF,TGTGCCAGCATCTTTACAGCGACAGGGGGATATGGCTACACCTTC
TRBJ1-5,TRBV7-2,13,-,-,CASSDRINQPQHF,TGTGCCAGCAGCGACAGAATCAATCAGCCCCAGCATTTT
TRBJ1-5,TRBV2,13,few,TRBD1,CASYRGANQPQHF,TGTGCCAGCTACAGGGGGGCCAATCAGCCCCAGCATTTT
TRBJ1-1,TRBV7-9,14,-,-,CASSPPPVNTEAFF,TGTGCCAGCAGCCCCCCCCCGGTGAACACTGAAGCTTTCTTT
TRBJ1-5,TRBV7-8,13,-,-,CASSPDGGQPQHF,TGTGCCAGCAGCCCCGACGGGGGTCAGCCCCAGCATTTT
TRBJ2-1,TRBV4-1,17,-,TRBD2,CASSQAPLAGVYNEQFF,TGCGCCAGCAGCCAAGCACCTCTAGCGGGAGTATACAATGAGCAGTTCTTC
TRBJ2-1,TRBV10-2,16,-,TRBD1,CASSESGQGLYNEQFF,TGCGCCAGCAGTGAGTCGGGACAGGGCCTTTACAATGAGCAGTTCTTC
TRBJ2-7,TRBV11-2,16,-,TRBD2,CASSATTSGTEYEQYF,TGTGCCAGCAGCGCCACGACTAGCGGGACCGAGTACGAGCAGTACTTC
TRBJ2-1,TRBV7-2,15,-,TRBD2,CASSLAGGPLDEQFF,TGTGCCAGCAGCTTAGCGGGAGGGCCATTGGATGAGCAGTTCTTC
TRBJ1-2,TRBV2,13,-,-,CASSEGGVYGYTF,TGTGCCAGCAGTGAAGGGGGAGTCTATGGCTACACCTTC